Listed below are T cell receptor beta chains from one sample, sequenced in a study of cytomegalovirus exposure and HLA in healthy donors. TCRdb's table, derived via immunoSEQ multiplex PCR, lists solely in-frame clones and lacks some. Found here are roughly 100,000 clones, roughly 70% of them singletons; the top ten hold roughly 10%. Source material: PBMCs. The receptors here all came from a man between 50 and 59 years old in good health and CMV-seronegative. Both conserved end residues are part of each CDR3. Each record gives: CDR3 protein, CDR3 DNA, V gene, J gene, D gene, clone size. A D gene is named only where the DNA matches it firmly. Expanded clones get a size class; other rows say once, few or many, or leave the size out.

CASSPSKGAGLNEQYF	TGTGCCAGCAGTCCGTCGAAGGGAGCGGGGCTGAACGAGCAGTACTTC	TRBV27	TRBJ2-7	TRBD2	NA
CASSPLAGSPYNEQFF	TGTGCCAGCAGCCCGTTAGCGGGATCTCCCTACAATGAGCAGTTCTTC	TRBV5-4	TRBJ2-1	TRBD2	NA
CAWSQGMRNSPLHF	TGTGCCTGGAGTCAGGGTATGAGAAATTCACCCCTCCACTTT	TRBV30	TRBJ1-6	NA	NA
CASIGQGLNAEAFF	TGTGCCAGTATTGGACAGGGGCTGAACGCTGAAGCTTTCTTT	TRBV7-6	TRBJ1-1	TRBD1	NA
CASSFNSPLHF	TGTGCCAGCAGCTTCAATTCACCCCTCCACTTT	TRBV28	TRBJ1-6	NA	once
CASSLQSNQPQHF	TGTGCCAGCAGTTTACAGTCCAATCAGCCCCAGCATTTT	TRBV28	TRBJ1-5	NA	NA
CASSTGLNGYTF	TGTGCCAGCAGTACAGGGTTGAACGGCTACACCTTC	TRBV28	TRBJ1-2	NA	NA
CASRIGGEELFF	TGTGCCAGCCGAATTGGGGGGGAGGAGCTGTTTTTT	TRBV21-1	TRBJ2-2	NA	NA
CASSFGGGVPLHF	TGTGCCAGCAGCTTCGGCGGGGGCGTACCCCTCCACTTT	TRBV5-6	TRBJ1-6	NA	NA
CASSTRQGVHEQYF	TGTGCCAGCAGCACCCGACAGGGGGTCCACGAGCAGTACTTC	TRBV9	TRBJ2-7	TRBD1	NA
CSVEGLAGEDTQYF	TGCAGCGTTGAAGGACTAGCGGGGGAAGATACGCAGTATTTT	TRBV29-1	TRBJ2-3	TRBD2	NA
CATRAGGERSYNEQFF	TGTGCCACCCGGGCTGGGGGGGAGCGCTCCTACAATGAGCAGTTCTTC	TRBV15	TRBJ2-1	TRBD2	NA
CASSLGRAGGGGANVLTF	TGTGCCAGCAGCTTAGGTCGGGCGGGAGGGGGTGGGGCCAACGTCCTGACTTTC	TRBV7-2	TRBJ2-6	TRBD2	NA
CASSGQTVGEAFF	TGCGCCAGCAGTGGGCAGACAGTCGGTGAAGCTTTCTTT	TRBV10-1	TRBJ1-1	NA	NA
CASSFVGGIGGRASDEQFF	TGCGCCAGCAGCTTTGTAGGGGGGATTGGCGGGAGGGCCTCAGATGAGCAGTTCTTC	TRBV5-1	TRBJ2-1	TRBD2	NA
CASSVSGSPGNTIYF	TGTGCCAGCAGCGTATCCGGGTCCCCTGGAAACACCATATATTTT	TRBV9	TRBJ1-3	NA	NA
CASSKFAPLQIEAFF	TGTGCCAGCAGCAAGTTTGCCCCTTTGCAGATAGAAGCTTTCTTT	TRBV21-1	TRBJ1-1	NA	NA
CASSQQRVETDTQYF	TGTGCCAGCAGCCAACAGCGGGTGGAGACAGATACGCAGTATTTT	TRBV7-8	TRBJ2-3	NA	NA
CASSLVLAGGSRYNEQFF	TGTGCCAGCAGCTTGGTGCTAGCGGGGGGTTCGCGATACAATGAGCAGTTCTTC	TRBV5-4	TRBJ2-1	TRBD2	NA
CATRSLAGSTGELFF	TGTGCCACCAGGTCGCTAGCGGGGAGCACCGGGGAGCTGTTTTTT	TRBV15	TRBJ2-2	TRBD2	NA
CASSSQGAREKLFF	TGTGCCAGCAGTTCGCAGGGGGCTCGGGAAAAACTGTTTTTT	TRBV28	TRBJ1-4	TRBD1	NA
CASSSGQGPYEQYF	TGTGCCAGCAGTAGTGGACAGGGCCCCTACGAGCAGTACTTC	TRBV6-5	TRBJ2-7	TRBD1	NA
CASRYFPGGSDTQYF	TGCGCCAGCAGGTATTTCCCGGGCGGGTCAGATACGCAGTATTTT	TRBV4-1	TRBJ2-3	NA	medium-sized
CATSRDPGGGSTDTQYF	TGTGCCACCAGCAGAGATCCTGGCGGGGGCAGCACAGATACGCAGTATTTT	TRBV15	TRBJ2-3	NA	NA
CAISEGGVDNSPLHF	TGTGCCATCAGTGAAGGGGGGGTTGATAATTCACCCCTCCACTTT	TRBV10-3	TRBJ1-6	NA	NA
CASRRRGVTDTQYF	TGTGCCAGCAGAAGACGGGGGGTCACAGATACGCAGTATTTT	TRBV2	TRBJ2-3	TRBD2	few
CASSLASAVNEQFF	TGTGCCAGCAGCTTGGCTAGCGCGGTCAATGAGCAGTTCTTC	TRBV5-4	TRBJ2-1	NA	NA
CASSAPLAAFF	TGTGCCAGCAGTGCGCCACTTGCAGCTTTCTTT	TRBV6-1	TRBJ1-1	NA	NA
CASSPTWGAYNEQFF	TGTGCCAGCAGTCCCACATGGGGGGCCTACAATGAGCAGTTCTTC	TRBV28	TRBJ2-1	NA	NA
CASRVRGTYEQYF	TGTGCCAGCAGAGTAAGGGGGACCTACGAGCAGTACTTC	TRBV14	TRBJ2-7	NA	few
CASSLPGTGTEAFF	TGTGCCAGCAGTCTCCCCGGGACAGGAACTGAAGCTTTCTTT	TRBV6-6	TRBJ1-1	TRBD1	few
CASSYGQGYEQFF	TGTGCCAGCAGCTATGGACAGGGTTATGAGCAGTTCTTC	TRBV7-2	TRBJ2-1	TRBD1	few
CASSFVSGRNEQFF	TGTGCCAGCAGCTTCGTTAGCGGGAGAAATGAGCAGTTCTTC	TRBV11-1	TRBJ2-1	TRBD2	NA
CAWETGRDEKLFF	TGTGCCTGGGAGACAGGCAGGGATGAAAAACTGTTTTTT	TRBV30	TRBJ1-4	NA	NA